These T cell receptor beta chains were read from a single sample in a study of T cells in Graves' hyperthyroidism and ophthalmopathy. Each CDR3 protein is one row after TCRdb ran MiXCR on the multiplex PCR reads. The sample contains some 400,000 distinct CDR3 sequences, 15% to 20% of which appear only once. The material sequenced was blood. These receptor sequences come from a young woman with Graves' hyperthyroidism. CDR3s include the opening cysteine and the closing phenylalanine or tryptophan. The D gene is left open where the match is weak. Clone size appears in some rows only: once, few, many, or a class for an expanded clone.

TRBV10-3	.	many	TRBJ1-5	TGTGCCACGACGACAGCCGATTCCGATCAGCCCCAGCATTTT	CATTTADSDQPQHF
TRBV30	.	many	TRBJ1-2	TGTGCCTGGAGTGTAAAGGACGTTCTTAACTATGGCTACACCTTC	CAWSVKDVLNYGYTF
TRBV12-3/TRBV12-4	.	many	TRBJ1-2	TGTGCCTCTGCACCGGGGGGGGGACCTGGCTACACCTTC	CASAPGGGPGYTF
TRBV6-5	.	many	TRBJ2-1	TGTGCCAGCAGTTACGACTCTTCCTACAATGAGCAGTTCTTC	CASSYDSSYNEQFF
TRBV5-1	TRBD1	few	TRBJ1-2	TGCGCCAGCACAGGGGGATTTCTTTCTTATGGCTACACCTTC	CASTGGFLSYGYTF
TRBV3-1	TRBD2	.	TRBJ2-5	TGTGCCAGCAGCCAGATAGCGGGGGGACAAGAGACCCAGTACTTC	CASSQIAGGQETQYF
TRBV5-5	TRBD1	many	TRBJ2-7	TGTGCCAGCAGGAAACCGGGACAGACCTACGAGCAGTACTTC	CASRKPGQTYEQYF
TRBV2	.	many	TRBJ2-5	TGTGCCAGCAGTCGGTCGAGGGAGACCCAGTACTTC	CASSRSRETQYF
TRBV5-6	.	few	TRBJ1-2	TGTGCCAGCAGCCGCGGGGGCCTTAACTATGGCTACACCTTC	CASSRGGLNYGYTF
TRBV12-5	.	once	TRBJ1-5	TGTGCTAGTGTTCGACAGAATAGCAATCAGCCCCAGCATTTT	CASVRQNSNQPQHF
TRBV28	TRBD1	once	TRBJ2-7	TGTGCCAGCCACGGGACAGGGAACGAGCAGTACTTC	CASHGTGNEQYF
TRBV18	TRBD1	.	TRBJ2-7	TGTGCCAACTCAACCGGGACAGGGGGAGTAAACGAGCAGTACTTC	CANSTGTGGVNEQYF
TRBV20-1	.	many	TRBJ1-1	TGCAGTGCTAGTCATACAGGGATGAACACTGAAGCTTTCTTT	CSASHTGMNTEAFF
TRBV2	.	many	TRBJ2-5	TGTGCCAGCAGTGAGGAGGAGACCCAGTACTTC	CASSEEETQYF
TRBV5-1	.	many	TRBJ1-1	TGCGCCAGCAGCTTGGCGGAGACAGCCCTAAATTGGAACACTGAAGCTTTCTTT	CASSLAETALNWNTEAFF
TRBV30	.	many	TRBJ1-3	TGTGCCTGGAGTGTTTGGGGCAGCCGCTTTGGAAACACCATATATTTT	CAWSVWGSRFGNTIYF
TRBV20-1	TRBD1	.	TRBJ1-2	TGCAGTGCTCCGGGACAGGGGCCCAGGGACTATGGCTACACCTTC	CSAPGQGPRDYGYTF
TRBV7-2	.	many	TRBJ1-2	TGTGCCAGCAGCTTAGCGCCGGCAGGGGATGGCTACACCTTC	CASSLAPAGDGYTF
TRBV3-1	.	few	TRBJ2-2	TGTGCCAGCAGAAAGAACACCGGGGAGCTGTTTTTT	CASRKNTGELFF
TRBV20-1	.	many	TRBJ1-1	TGCAGTGCTAGACCCCGGACTCCCCTCCCCGGGGGCACTGAAGCTTTCTTT	CSARPRTPLPGGTEAFF
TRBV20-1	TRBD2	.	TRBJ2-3	TGCAGTGCTAGTCGGGCGGGGGTAAATACGCAGTATTTT	CSASRAGVNTQYF
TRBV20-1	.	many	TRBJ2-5	TGCAGTGCTAGTGTTGTAGAGCGCCGAGGAAAGACCCAGTACTTC	CSASVVERRGKTQYF
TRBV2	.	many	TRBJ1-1	TGTGCCAGCCTGACTCTGGGGGCGCAGGGCACTGAAGCTTTCTTT	CASLTLGAQGTEAFF
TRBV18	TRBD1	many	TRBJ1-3	TGTGCCAGCTCACCAGGACAGGGATCTGGAAACACCATATATTTT	CASSPGQGSGNTIYF
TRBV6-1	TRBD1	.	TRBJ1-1	TGTGCCAGCAGTGGACAGGGGGAGGCTTTCTTT	CASSGQGEAFF
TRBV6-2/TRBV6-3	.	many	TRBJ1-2	TGTGCCAGCAGTTACCCCCAAGGGTACGGCTATGGCTACACCTTC	CASSYPQGYGYGYTF
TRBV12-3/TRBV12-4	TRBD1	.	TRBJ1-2	TGTGCCACAACCTTGGACAGGGGCGGATCTGACTACACCTTC	CATTLDRGGSDYTF
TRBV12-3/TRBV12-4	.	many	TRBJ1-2	TGTGCCAGCAGCCAAACTAGAGGGTCTGGCTACACCTTC	CASSQTRGSGYTF